The T cell receptor (beta chain) described here comes from a study of cytomegalovirus exposure and HLA in healthy donors. Study-wide points: The study had only CMV serostatus as immune exposure information. From TCR beta sequences, most subjects' HLA-A and HLA-B alleles were reportedly predicted accurately.

13 Jbeta primers and 60 Vbeta primers were used for the PCR. TCRdb keeps only in-frame clones here, not all; method: immunoSEQ multiplex PCR. The top ten clones hold approximately 6.5% of a sample with about 200,000 clones, around 86% of them seen once. Concerning this clone itself: Its antigen remains unidentified.

The sample taken for sequencing was PBMCs. This receptor was taken from a woman aged 50 to 60 in good health and CMV-seropositive.

The CDR3 sequence is CATSREGHNTGELFF. CDR3 in DNA: TGTGCCACCAGCAGAGAGGGACACAACACCGGGGAGCTGTTTTTT. This chain joins TRBV15 and TRBJ2-2, with D perhaps matching TRBD1 (6 bases). Germline CDR1 and CDR2: LNHNV and YYDKDF (reference sequence). V dropped 0 bases and J dropped 2 bases, with 7 bases sitting between them. The CDR3 covers 15 residues. The full variable domain, in which reference TRBV15 and TRBJ2-2 provide the parts outside the CDR3, is DAMVIQNPRYQVTQFGKPVTLSCSQTLNHNVMYWYQQKSSQAPKLLFHYYDKDFNNEADTPDNFQSRRPNTSFCFLDIRSPGLGDTAMYLCATSREGHNTGELFFGEGSRLTVL.